The T cell receptor beta chain described here comes from a study of chemoradiotherapy in HPV16-positive cancers. About the study: Candidate HPV-specific T-cell clones and common TCR motifs came from functional assays in two HPV16-positive patients.

Concerning this clone: Its antigen is not identified.

Whole-study results and caveats: Non-HPV-specific T cells did not expand in tumors during treatment, whereas candidate HPV-specific clones and E7-related motifs did.

Repeated repertoire sampling spanned the course of chemoradiotherapy. Libraries were prepared by immunoSEQ multiplex PCR; TCRdb keeps only in-frame clonotypes and omits some of them. Here the sample spans about 23,000 clones, 87% being singletons. The CDR3 spans 16 residues. The J segment lost 0 bases and the V segment lost 0 bases, leaving 5 bases of the junction unmatched. In germline, CDR1 is LGHNA, CDR2 YSLEER. The genes are TRBV4-3 and TRBJ2-7, with 7 bases matching TRBD1. The receptor was isolated from a human donor with HPV-associated anogenital cancer. Sequenced here: blood, sampled from a patient who underwent chemoradiotherapy. This chain's CDR3 is CASSQDAGQVSYEQYF. The CDR3 DNA reads TGCGCCAGCAGCCAAGATGCCGGACAGGTCTCCTACGAGCAGTACTTC.